The T cell receptor beta chain described here comes from a study of cytomegalovirus exposure and HLA in healthy donors (dated by TCRdb to 2016 to 2017). Regarding the complete study: An earlier analysis of fewer than 750 of the donors reported 276 Gb of sequence data and 117 million unique TCR beta sequences obtained from around 170 million T cells. The aim of the study was to test whether cataloging public T cell receptors could identify signatures of past pathogen exposure. To decide whether each TCR beta V gene segment behaved as functional or pseudogenic, an earlier analysis of some 540 of the donors relied on high-throughput TCR beta sequencing. The study combined high-throughput TCR immunosequencing, statistical association of individual TCRs with disease status, and machine learning to predict cytomegalovirus infection status. Rather than using new phenotypic data, the later analysis identified candidate immune exposures from TCR beta sequences and from how often those sequences occurred across donors. In addition to the first cohort of approximately 650 subjects, a separate validation cohort of 120 different subjects was used. HLA typing covered class I and class II loci at four-digit resolution. The study profiled the T cell repertoires of under 850 subjects by immunosequencing and related them to cytomegalovirus serostatus. The genetic ancestry cluster associated with self-reported Caucasian donors included roughly 84% of the roughly 360 genotyped donors. A later genetic analysis used genome-wide SNP genotypes for about 65% of the 666 donors, treating that subset as a discovery cohort. Every repertoire in the discovery cohort had been generated on one and the same sequencing platform. Several DR-DQ haplotypes were treated as single units for association and clustering because of strong linkage in the cohort. An early release covering over 500 HLA-typed donors comprised approximately 290 gigabases of sequencing data and around 80 million unique TCR sequences. A later analysis re-analyzed previously published TCR beta repertoires from 666 donors and added high-resolution HLA genotyping to study TCR occurrence patterns. Across around 400 genotyped donors of the cohort, an average of about 240,000 unique TCR beta nucleotide sequences per donor were sequenced, and around 20% of those sequences were non-productive. Donor age, sex, ethnicity and CMV serostatus were compiled alongside the repertoire data. The number of donors typed differed by locus, with about 629-640 for A, B, C, DRB1 and DQB1, 522 for DQA1, approximately 580 for DPA1, and some 440 for DPB1.

The cohort consisted of hundreds of healthy bone marrow donors. At the time of sampling, every cohort member was nominally healthy, though immune exposures that went unrecorded were likely present. The donor tested CMV seropositive and was one of the 289 seropositive cohort members. Each donor provided a peripheral blood sample, and peripheral blood mononuclear cells were used for TCR beta sequencing. The Qiagen DNeasy Blood Extraction Kit was used to extract genomic DNA from the blood cell samples. The CDR3, from cysteine to phenylalanine, totals 16 residues. The CDR3 DNA has 48 bases and is translated from base 1. Sequences SEHNR (CDR1) and FQNEAQ (CDR2) are obtained from the germline V gene (reference sequence). Germline trimming amounts to 2 bases on V and 3 bases on J, with 6 as the count of junction bases outside the gene matches. Here is what the overall study found, with its caveats: Because counts were too low, 15 to 20 rarely observed V segments, including chromosome 9 orphons, were excluded from the earlier analysis of roughly 580 of the donors. Cytomegalovirus status was reported to be diagnosed by the classifier with high specificity and sensitivity in both the original and validation cohorts. The study listed around 160 TCR beta chains as associated with cytomegalovirus. Across donors, most TCR sequences were observed very rarely, whereas some public TCRs were present in many individuals. Only TCR beta chains were sequenced in this cohort, and the absence of alpha or paired-chain data limited detectable features. The authors suggested that the approach could potentially be extended to other disease states and immunological phenotypes. A later analysis found that TCR association rates varied across HLA loci, with DRB1 alleles showing the most associated TCRs and HLA-C alleles the fewest. In an earlier analysis of about 600 of the donors, most TCR beta V segments appeared in productive rearrangements about 87% or about 30% of the time, broadly matching IMGT annotations. Because some donors lacked HLA typing at each locus, the association tests relied only on the typed subset. Correlated functional status among segregating V segments might reflect linkage disequilibrium, but an unknown experimental factor could not be ruled out. The only immune exposure information available for the cohort was CMV serostatus. A later genetic analysis associated a missense DCLRE1C variant with V-gene and J-gene trimming of TCR beta chains, and an independent cohort replicated the association. According to a later analysis, parvovirus B19, influenza, CMV and Epstein-Barr virus appeared linked to several top co-occurrence clusters. A later analysis found that HLA-associated TCR beta chains were more clonally expanded and had lower generation probabilities than equally common non-associated chains. In vitro tests confirmed that a few of the cytomegalovirus-associated TCR beta chains recognize cytomegalovirus antigens. Sequencing depth was assumed to be roughly uniform across donors in the presence/absence analyses, though that assumption may not hold. According to a later genetic analysis, donors in an Asian-associated ancestry cluster had fewer N-insertions in productive TCRs than the approximately 690-donor mean. At a false discovery rate of 0.05, a later analysis linked approximately 18,000 TCR beta sequences to specific HLA alleles. Some IMGT-functional V segments, including TRBV6-2 and TRBV6-3, could not be told apart with the 87-base-pair reads, so those segments were excluded. A further reported finding was that TCR beta sequences accurately predicted the HLA-A and HLA-B alleles for most subjects in the first cohort. A group of highly shared sequence variants was considered likely to be a technical artifact of the sequencing pipeline. Assigning TCR associations to individual alleles was difficult when HLA alleles, especially DR and DQ, strongly co-occurred. Most CMV-associated TCR beta chains appeared to be HLA-restricted in a later analysis, and the HLA associations seemed to be driven largely by CMV exposure.

Receptors were amplified or captured by the immunoSEQ multiplex PCR assay. For the multiplex PCR, a mixture combining 60 forward primers for TCR Vbeta segments and 13 reverse primers for TCR Jbeta segments was used. The CDR3 region of rearranged TCR beta genes was amplified from genomic DNA by a multiplex PCR assay. The Illumina HiSeq System was used to sequence the amplified TCR beta libraries as 87-base-pair reads. The authors' pipeline ran thus. A later analysis counted around 72 million unique TCR beta chains across the approximately 700 repertoires, and some 11 million of these chains were shared by at least two donors. Raw reads were error-corrected and collapsed into unique sequences by a nearest-neighbor algorithm in which closely related sequences were merged to remove PCR and sequencing errors. V, D and J gene segments were assigned by aligning CDR3 sequences to IMGT reference sequences. For a sequence to be retained, a match of at least six nucleotides was required to both a V gene segment and a J gene segment. A rearrangement counted as productive if the CDR3 had no stop codons and remained in frame with V and J, and every other rearrangement counted as non-productive. CDR3 was defined according to IMGT convention as the region running from the second conserved V-encoded cysteine to the conserved J-encoded phenylalanine. The earlier analysis of about 620 of the donors excluded sequences that lacked an unambiguous match to a single V gene segment. In an earlier analysis of some 590 of the donors, a V segment was called functional when productive rearrangements were above 56.7%, and segregating when the standard deviation between donors exceeded 5%. A statistical classification framework was built to diagnose cytomegalovirus status from the catalog of TCR beta chain sequences. In a later analysis, TCR nucleotide sequences were compared against IMGT/GENE-DB human TR gene sequences so that V and J genes could be assigned. In a later analysis, CDR3 sequences and most-parsimonious VDJ recombination scenarios were assigned using the TCRdist pipeline. In a later analysis, each TCR beta chain was defined by its CDR3 amino acid sequence together with its V-gene family, and reads lacking a unique V-gene family were excluded. A later analysis removed roughly 590 highly shared, low-generation-probability nucleotide sequences to deal with suspected cross-contamination and a sequencing artifact. In a later analysis, a clonal expansion index was calculated for each public chain from normalized within-repertoire ranks of inferred template counts. A later analysis computed generation probabilities with a VDJ recombination model fitted to out-of-frame rearrangements, and checked the results against IGoR. A later analysis scored TCR-TCR, TCR-HLA and TCR-CMV co-occurrence with hypergeometric tests, applying a repertoire-size bias correction to TCR pairs. In a later analysis, false discovery rates were estimated by permuting HLA or CMV assignments 20 times. A later analysis grouped co-occurring TCRs with DBSCAN, adding TCRdist sequence similarity when clustering within HLA-allele-positive subsets. Repertoires with fewer than 30,000 or more than 120,000 public chains were left out of co-occurrence clustering, as were about 5 repertoires with anomalous nucleotide sharing. Entries here come from immuneACCESS through TCRdb and include only in-frame sequences with V and J called. Some clones fail to appear in such tables; in the studies checked, an unresolved V gene covers under half of the shortfall, and the cause of the remainder is unknown. V, J and clone size derive from that table, while D and trimming were established from the DNA sequence. For this sample the table gives around 130,000 clones, of which about 8.6% were detected only once. Of the sample, 5.5% to 7.5% is held by the ten largest clones.

Worth noting for this clone: The antigen it recognizes is unknown. No quality values exist for individual bases; no much larger clone is one base distant. Within the sample, other DNA sequences also encode this same CDR3.

This receptor was obtained from a woman in her thirties or forties in good health and CMV-seropositive. The sample consisted of PBMCs. The chain employs TRBV7-9 and TRBJ1-4; TRBD1 fits 7 bases in the junction. The CDR3 region has the sequence CASSLLRQGPNEKLFF. The sequence in DNA is TGTGCCAGCAGCTTACTACGACAGGGACCTAATGAAAAACTGTTTTTT.